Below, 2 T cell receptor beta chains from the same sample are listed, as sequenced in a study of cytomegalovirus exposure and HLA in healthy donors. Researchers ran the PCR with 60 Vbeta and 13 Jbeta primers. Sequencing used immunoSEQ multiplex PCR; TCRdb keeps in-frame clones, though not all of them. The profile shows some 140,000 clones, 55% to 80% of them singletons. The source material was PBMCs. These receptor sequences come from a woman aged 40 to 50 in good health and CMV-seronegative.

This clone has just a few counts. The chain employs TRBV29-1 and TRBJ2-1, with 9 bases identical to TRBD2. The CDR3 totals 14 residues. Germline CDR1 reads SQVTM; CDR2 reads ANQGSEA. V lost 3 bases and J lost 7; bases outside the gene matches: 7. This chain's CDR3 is CSVDSSGGGNEQFF. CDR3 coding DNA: TGCAGCGTTGATAGTAGCGGGGGAGGTAATGAGCAGTTCTTC.

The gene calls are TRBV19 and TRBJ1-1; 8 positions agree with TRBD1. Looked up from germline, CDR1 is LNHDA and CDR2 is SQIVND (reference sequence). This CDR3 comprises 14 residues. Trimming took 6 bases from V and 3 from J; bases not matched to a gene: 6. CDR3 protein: CASRAGGADTEAFF. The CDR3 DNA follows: TGTGCCAGTAGGGCAGGGGGCGCGGACACTGAAGCTTTCTTT.